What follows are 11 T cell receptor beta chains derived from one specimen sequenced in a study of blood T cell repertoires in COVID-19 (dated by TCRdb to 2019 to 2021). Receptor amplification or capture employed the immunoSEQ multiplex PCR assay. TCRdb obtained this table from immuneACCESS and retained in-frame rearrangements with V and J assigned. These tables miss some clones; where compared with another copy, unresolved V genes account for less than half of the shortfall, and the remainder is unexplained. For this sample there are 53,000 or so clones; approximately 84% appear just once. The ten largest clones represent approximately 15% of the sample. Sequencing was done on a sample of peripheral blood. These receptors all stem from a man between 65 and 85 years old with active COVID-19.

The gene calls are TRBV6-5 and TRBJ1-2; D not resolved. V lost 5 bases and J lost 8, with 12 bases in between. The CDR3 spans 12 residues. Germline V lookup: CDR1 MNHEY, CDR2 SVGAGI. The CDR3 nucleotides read TGTGCCAGCAGTAGAAAGGAGGGAGGCTACACCTTC. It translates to CASSRKEGGYTF.

The CDR3 region is CASKTPYTEAFF. CDR3 in DNA: TGTGCCAGCAAAACACCTTACACTGAAGCTTTCTTT. V usage is TRBV6-5 and J usage is TRBJ1-1; unclear D gene. The CDR3 contains 12 residues. CDR1 MNHEY and CDR2 SVGAGI come from the germline V gene. Trimming pared 7 bases from V and 3 bases from J, leaving 9 bases between.

CDR3 sequence reads: CAISAGVEGAKNIQYF. The CDR3 nucleotides are TGTGCCATCAGTGCTGGGGTTGAGGGAGCCAAAAACATTCAGTACTTC. This rearrangement joins TRBV10-3 to TRBJ2-4, with D tentatively TRBD2 (5 bases). The CDR3 has 16 amino acids. V dropped 4 bases and J dropped 0 bases, with 13 bases sitting between them. The germline V gene has CDR1 ENHRY and CDR2 SYGVKD.

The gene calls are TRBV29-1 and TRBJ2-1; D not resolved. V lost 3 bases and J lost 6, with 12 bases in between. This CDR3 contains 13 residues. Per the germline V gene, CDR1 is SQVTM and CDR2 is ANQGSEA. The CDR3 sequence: CSVESLTGNEQFF. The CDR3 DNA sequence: TGCAGCGTTGAGAGTCTTACGGGCAATGAGCAGTTCTTC.

The CDR3 DNA follows: TGTGCCAGCAGTTTTCTCGGGGTAGACAAGACGCAGTATTTT. This encodes CASSFLGVDKTQYF. The V and J genes are TRBV6-2 or TRBV6-3 and TRBJ2-3; maybe TRBD2 (5 bases). This CDR3 is 14 amino acids long. V lost 4 bases and J 9 bases, leaving 17 bases between the germline ends. Germline loops: CDR1 MNHEY, CDR2 SVGEGT.

The CDR3: CASSQSQEQDPQPSGNTEAFF. Written as DNA, the CDR3 is TGCGCCAGCAGTCAATCTCAGGAACAGGACCCCCAGCCTTCGGGGAACACTGAAGCTTTCTTT. The V gene is TRBV23-1, the J gene TRBJ1-1; tentatively, D is TRBD1 (5 bases). TRBV23-1 is filed as an ORF, its function uncertain. V gave up 0 bases and J gave up 1 base, with 27 bases separating them. The CDR3 totals 21 residues.

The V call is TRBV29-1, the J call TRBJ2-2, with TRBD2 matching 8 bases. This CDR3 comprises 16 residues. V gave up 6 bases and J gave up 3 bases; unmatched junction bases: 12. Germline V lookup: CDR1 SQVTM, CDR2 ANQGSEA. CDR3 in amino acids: CSVPRPGTRDTGELFF. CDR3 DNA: TGCAGCGTCCCTAGGCCCGGGACTAGGGACACCGGGGAGCTGTTTTTT.

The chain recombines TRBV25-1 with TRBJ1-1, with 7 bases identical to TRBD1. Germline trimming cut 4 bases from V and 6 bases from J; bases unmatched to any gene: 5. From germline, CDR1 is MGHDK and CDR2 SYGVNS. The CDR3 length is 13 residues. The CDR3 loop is CASSVGGVAEAFF. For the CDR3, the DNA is TGTGCCAGCAGTGTAGGGGGCGTTGCTGAAGCTTTCTTT. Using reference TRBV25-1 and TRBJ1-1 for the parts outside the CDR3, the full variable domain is EADIYQTPRYLVIGTGKKITLECSQTMGHDKMYWYQQDPGMELHLIHYSYGVNSTEKGDLSSESTVSRIRTEHFPLTLESARPSHTSQYLCASSVGGVAEAFFGQGTRLTVV.

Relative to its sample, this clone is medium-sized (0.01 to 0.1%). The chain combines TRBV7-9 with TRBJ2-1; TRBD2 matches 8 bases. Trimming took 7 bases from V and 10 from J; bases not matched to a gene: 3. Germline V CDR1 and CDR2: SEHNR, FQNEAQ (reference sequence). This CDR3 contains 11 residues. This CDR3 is CASTAGGEQFF. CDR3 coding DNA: TGTGCCAGCACCGCGGGGGGCGAGCAGTTCTTC.

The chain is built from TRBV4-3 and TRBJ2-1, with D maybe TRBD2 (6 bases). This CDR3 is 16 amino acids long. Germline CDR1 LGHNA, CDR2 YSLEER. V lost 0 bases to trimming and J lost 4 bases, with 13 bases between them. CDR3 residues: CASSQDPAGRYNEQFF. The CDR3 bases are TGCGCCAGCAGCCAAGACCCGGCGGGGCGTTACAATGAGCAGTTCTTC.

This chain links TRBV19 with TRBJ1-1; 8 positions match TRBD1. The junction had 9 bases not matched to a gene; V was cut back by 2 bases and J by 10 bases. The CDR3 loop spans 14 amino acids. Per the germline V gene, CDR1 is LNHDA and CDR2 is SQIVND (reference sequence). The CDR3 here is CASSILRETGVAFF. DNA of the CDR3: TGTGCCAGTAGTATACTCCGGGAGACAGGGGTAGCTTTCTTT.